The clone carrying this TCR beta chain was seen a handful of times. Unique molecular identifiers were added to individual cDNA molecules. TCRdb itself ran the 5' RACE reads through MiXCR, one entry per CDR3 protein. The repertoire holds tens of thousands of distinct CDR3 sequences, roughly 8.8% seen once, with 20% to 25% in the top ten. These data come from a study of early T cells in non-severe SARS-CoV-2 infection. Germline lookup yields CDR1 SNHLY and CDR2 FYNNEI. V trimming: 7 bases; J trimming: 5 bases; junction bases outside the gene matches: 16. The CDR3 is 16 amino acids. The sample taken for sequencing was whole blood. The receptor's source is an adult who was a healthcare worker with PCR-confirmed SARS-CoV-2 infection or an uninfected control (not recorded which). The rearrangement joins TRBV2 to TRBJ2-7, with 8 bases identical to TRBD2. The CDR3 nucleotides read TGTGCCAGCACCTCGAGCCGGACTAGCCTCCTCCACGAGCAGTACTTC. Translated, it gives CASTSSRTSLLHEQYF.